This T cell receptor (beta chain) came from a study of monozygotic twins with inflammatory bowel disease. With the 5' RACE reads reprocessed, TCRdb shows one record per CDR3 protein and no DNA. The data include over 90,000 distinct CDR3 sequences; the top ten clones carry under 2.5%. The germline V gene encodes CDR1 MDHEN and CDR2 SYDVKM. CDR3 size: 21 residues. The source is a human donor with ulcerative colitis or Crohn's disease, or a healthy co-twin of an affected twin (not recorded which). Sequenced: blood. This chain links TRBV28 with TRBJ2-6; there is no DNA to check the TCRdb D call of TRBD1. This CDR3 reads CASSRLWDRGVKGSGANVLTF.